The sample holds one count of the clone carrying this T cell receptor beta chain. What it binds is unknown. The V end lost 1 base, the J end lost 2 bases, and 9 bases lay between the germline ends. The germline V gene has CDR1 KGHSH and CDR2 LQKENI. The CDR3 extends over 16 amino acids. These data originate in a study of STAT3 mutations in large granular lymphocyte leukemia. Findings and caveats of the study: In about 30% of the 18 patients, new TCR clonotypes emerged after therapy. Every T-LGLL patient had at least one immunodominant TCRbeta clonotype. Clonal expansion was inferred from samples taken at other timepoints. Treatment regimens differed across patients between samplings.

Sequenced by immunoSEQ multiplex PCR; TCRdb stores in-frame clones only, minus some. The sample lists roughly 4,400 clones, around 50% occurring once. V gene TRBV18 combines with J gene TRBJ2-6; tentative D call: TRBD2 (5 bases). The sample taken for sequencing was peripheral blood mononuclear cells. The receptor was isolated from a man aged 55 to 70 with T-cell large granular lymphocyte leukemia. Some clones in this sample may be carry-over from other donors' samples. The CDR3 coding sequence is TGTGCCAGCTCACCACTTCGGGGAACTGGGGCCAACGTCCTGACTTTC. It codes for CASSPLRGTGANVLTF.